The T cell receptor beta chain under discussion was sequenced for a study of blood T cell repertoires in COVID-19 (dated by TCRdb to the early 2020s). With regard to the full study: Samples from collaborators originated in the United States, Italy and Spain and spanned both the acute and convalescent phases of COVID-19. The repertoires were released in a freely available public database meant as a resource for research on the immune response to SARS-CoV-2. A de-identified subject ID, COVID-19 status, age in years and sex were almost always included in the sample metadata. Subjects who had been exposed to COVID-19, were actively infected with it, or had recovered from it provided the deeply sampled blood TCRbeta repertoires that made up the dataset. The prospective study material was composed of cDNA or gDNA derived from T cells, B-cell-depleted T cells, or PBMCs. The samples were drawn from the first 160 participants of the ongoing ImmuneRACE study and from 950 to 1,500 subjects provided by 6 global collaborators. Where available, HLA class I and class II types were obtained from metadata supplied by the sample provider rather than from assay-based typing.

The germline V gene yields KGHDR for CDR1 and SFDVKD for CDR2. V drops 5 bases and J drops 3 bases, leaving 4 bases in between. The CDR3, from cysteine to phenylalanine, totals 11 residues. Kept here is only the CDR3 DNA, which spans 33 bases and is read in frame from base 1. Findings and caveats that apply to the study as a whole: How much clinical and demographic metadata was included differed by source and by participant, and the metadata was provided uncurated.

In the prospective study, participants were about 18 to 100 years old, resided in about two dozen geographic areas of the United States, and were enrolled through a virtual design. In the prospective study, cohorts were assigned on the basis of participant-reported clinical history obtained from a screening survey and a study questionnaire. For ImmuneRACE Cohort 3, a participant was defined as recovered based on two consecutive negative NP/OP PCR tests, clearance by a healthcare professional, or resolution of symptoms. Mobile phlebotomists in the prospective study collected whole blood, serum and a nasopharyngeal or oropharyngeal swab from every participant. Over a 2-month period, participants in the prospective study had the option of providing additional blood draws and questionnaires. Blood samples from the prospective study were shipped frozen or at room temperature prior to DNA extraction.

The immunoSEQ Assay, a bias-controlled multiplex PCR, was used to amplify TCRbeta CDR3 regions from genomic DNA. The original methods were these. Within the assay, amplification of reference gene primers was used to estimate how many nucleated cells each sample contained. Sequence reads were collapsed and filtered to measure the absolute abundance of every unique TCRbeta CDR3 rearrangement. For each sample, productive Simpson clonality was calculated as the square root of Simpson's diversity index across productive rearrangements. TCRdb re-hosts the immuneACCESS table, in-frame sequences only. Its copies lack some clones; in the studies checked, an unresolved V gene accounts for under half of them, and the cause for the rest is not known. V and J calls and clone size are given by that table; D and trimming were obtained from the DNA. In all, the sample holds approximately 300,000 clones, and under 90% of those were seen once. The ten largest clones take up about 10% of the sample.

There are a few counts of this clone. The antigen it binds to is not known. No quality values exist for individual bases; no much larger clone is one base distant. Other DNA sequences in this sample translate to the same CDR3. The source is a woman between 18 and 30 years old who had recovered from COVID-19. The sequence links TRBV24-1 to TRBJ2-7; no D gene is confidently identified. Sequencing was carried out using PBMCs or T cells enriched from blood (not recorded which). The CDR3 has the sequence CATSAGYEQYF. DNA sequence: TGTGCCACCAGTGCGGGCTACGAGCAGTACTTC.